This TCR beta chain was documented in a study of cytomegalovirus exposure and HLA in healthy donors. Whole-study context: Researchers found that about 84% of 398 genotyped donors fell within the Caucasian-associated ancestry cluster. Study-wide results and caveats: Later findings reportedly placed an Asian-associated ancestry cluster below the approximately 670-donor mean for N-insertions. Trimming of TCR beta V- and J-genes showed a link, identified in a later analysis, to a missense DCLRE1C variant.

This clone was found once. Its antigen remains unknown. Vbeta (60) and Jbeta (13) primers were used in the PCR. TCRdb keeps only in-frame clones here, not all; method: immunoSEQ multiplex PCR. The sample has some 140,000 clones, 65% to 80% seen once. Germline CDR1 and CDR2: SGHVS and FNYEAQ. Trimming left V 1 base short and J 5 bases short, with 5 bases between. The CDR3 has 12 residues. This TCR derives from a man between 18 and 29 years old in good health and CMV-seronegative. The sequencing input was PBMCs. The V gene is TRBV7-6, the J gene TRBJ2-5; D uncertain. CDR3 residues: CASSLGAETQYF. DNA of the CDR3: TGTGCCAGCAGCTTAGGTGCGGAGACCCAGTACTTC.